This T cell receptor beta chain was captured in a study of cytomegalovirus exposure and HLA in healthy donors. Both 60 Vbeta primers and 13 Jbeta primers went into the PCR. Sequenced by immunoSEQ multiplex PCR; TCRdb stores in-frame clones only, minus some. The sample has 150,000 to 250,000 clones, about 81% seen once. V trimming: 4 bases; J trimming: 4 bases; junction bases outside the gene matches: 3. The CDR3 is made up of 13 amino acids. Looked up from germline, CDR1 is MDHEN and CDR2 is SYDVKM. In the case of this clone: What it recognizes is unknown.

Study-wide results and caveats: The study recorded 150 to 200 TCR beta chains that were cytomegalovirus-associated.

The receptor was isolated from a woman in her fifties or sixties in good health and CMV-seropositive. The sample taken for sequencing was PBMCs. The chain combines TRBV28 with TRBJ2-7; 8 nucleotides match TRBD1. The CDR3 protein is CASSWTGMYEQYF. DNA of the CDR3: TGTGCCAGCAGTTGGACAGGGATGTACGAGCAGTACTTC. The complete variable domain, with remaining parts taken from reference TRBV28 and TRBJ2-7, reads DVKVTQSSRYLVKRTGEKVFLECVQDMDHENMFWYRQDPGLGLRLIYFSYDVKMKEKGDIPEGYSVSREKKERFSLILESASTNQTSMYLCASSWTGMYEQYFGPGTRLTVT.